This TCR beta chain was sequenced in a study of CD8+ T cells in alopecia areata. Across the whole study: Tofacitinib dosing lasted 6 to 18 months, which was then followed by 6 months off drug. Broader study findings: Elevated clonality characterized lesional scalp relative to normal scalp, particularly in alopecia totalis/universalis. Normal skin's resident alphabeta T cells are also sequenced in scalp samples. In scalp and blood, many expanded lesional clones persisted during tofacitinib.

Extracted RNA was reverse transcribed into cDNA, the sequencing template. The table came from immunoSEQ multiplex PCR; TCRdb's copy has only in-frame clones and leaves some out. The sample contains about 120,000 clones, around 58% of which appear only once. This CDR3 has 14 residues. Trimming shortened V by 3 bases and J by 2 bases, and 11 bases separated the two germline ends. Germline loops: CDR1 SEHNR, CDR2 FQNEAQ (reference sequence). Treatment noted: oral pan-JAK inhibitor, 5-10 mg twice daily. In its sample, this clone was seen once. Antigen specificity is unknown. The receptor comes from a human donor with alopecia areata. This specimen consisted of CD8+ T cells sorted from blood, obtained at week 4, from a patient treated with tofacitinib. The chain combines TRBV7-9 with TRBJ2-7; no clear D. The CDR3: CASSFMGKAYEQYF. In DNA form, the CDR3 reads TGTGCCAGCAGCTTTATGGGCAAAGCCTACGAGCAGTACTTC.